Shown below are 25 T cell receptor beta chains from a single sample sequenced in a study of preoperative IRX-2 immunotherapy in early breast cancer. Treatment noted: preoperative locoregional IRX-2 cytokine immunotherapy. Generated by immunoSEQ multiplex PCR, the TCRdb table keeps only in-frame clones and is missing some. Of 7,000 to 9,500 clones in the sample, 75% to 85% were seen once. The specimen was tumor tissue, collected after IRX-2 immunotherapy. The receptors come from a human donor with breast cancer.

The CDR3 protein is CASSKRGMGEKLFF. Written as DNA, the CDR3 is TGTGCCAGTAGTAAGCGGGGGATGGGGGAAAAACTGTTTTTT. The J gene is TRBJ1-4, the V gene TRBV19; possibly TRBD1 for D (5 bases). The germline V gene has CDR1 LNHDA and CDR2 SQIVND (reference sequence). Trimming removed 4 bases from V and 8 bases from J, with 14 bases in between. The CDR3 has 14 residues.

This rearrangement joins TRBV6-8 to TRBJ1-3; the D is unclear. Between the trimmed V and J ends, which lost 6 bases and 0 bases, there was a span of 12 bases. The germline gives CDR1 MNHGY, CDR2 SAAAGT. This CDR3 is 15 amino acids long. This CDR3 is CASRQLGSSGNTIYF. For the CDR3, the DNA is TGTGCCAGCAGACAACTGGGGAGCTCTGGAAACACCATATATTTT.

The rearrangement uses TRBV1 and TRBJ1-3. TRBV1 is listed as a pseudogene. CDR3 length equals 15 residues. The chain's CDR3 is CASSHRGPSGNTIYF. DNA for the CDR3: TGCGCCAGCAGCCACCGGGGGCCCTCTGGAAACACCATATATTTT.

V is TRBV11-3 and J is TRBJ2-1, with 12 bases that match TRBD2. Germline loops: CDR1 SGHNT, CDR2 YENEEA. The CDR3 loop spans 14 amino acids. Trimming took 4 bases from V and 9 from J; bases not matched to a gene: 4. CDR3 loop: CASSWRTSGVEQFF. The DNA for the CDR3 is TGTGCCAGCAGCTGGAGGACTAGCGGGGTTGAGCAGTTCTTC. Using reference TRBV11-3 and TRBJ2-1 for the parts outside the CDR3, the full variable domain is EAGVVQSPRYKIIEKKQPVAFWCNPISGHNTLYWYLQNLGQGPELLIRYENEEAVDDSQLPKDRFSAERLKGVDSTLKIQPAELGDSAVYLCASSWRTSGVEQFFGPGTRLTVL.

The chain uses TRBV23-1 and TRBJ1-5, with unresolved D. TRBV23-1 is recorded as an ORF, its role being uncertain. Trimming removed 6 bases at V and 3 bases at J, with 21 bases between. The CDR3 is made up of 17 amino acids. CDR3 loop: CASSQDRGLGINQPQHF. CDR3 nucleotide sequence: TGCGCCAGCAGCCAAGATCGAGGGCTGGGGATCAATCAGCCCCAGCATTTT.

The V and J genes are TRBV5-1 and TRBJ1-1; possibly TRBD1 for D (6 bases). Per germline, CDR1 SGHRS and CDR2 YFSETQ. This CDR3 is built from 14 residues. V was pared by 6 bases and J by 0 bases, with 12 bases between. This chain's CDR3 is CASNSGQLNTEAFF. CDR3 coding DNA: TGCGCCAGCAACTCAGGACAGCTGAACACTGAAGCTTTCTTT.

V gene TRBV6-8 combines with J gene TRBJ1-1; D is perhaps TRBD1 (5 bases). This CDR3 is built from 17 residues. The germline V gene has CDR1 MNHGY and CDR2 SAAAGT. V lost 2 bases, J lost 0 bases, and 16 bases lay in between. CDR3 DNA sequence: TGTGCCAGCAGTTACAATAGACAGTATCATATGAACACTGAAGCTTTCTTT. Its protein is CASSYNRQYHMNTEAFF.

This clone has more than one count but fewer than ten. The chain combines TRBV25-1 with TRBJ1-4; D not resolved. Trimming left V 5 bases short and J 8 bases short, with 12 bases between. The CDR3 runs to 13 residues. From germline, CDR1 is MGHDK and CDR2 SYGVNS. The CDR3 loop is CASSNRVGEKLFF. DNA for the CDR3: TGTGCCAGCAGTAATAGGGTAGGCGAAAAACTGTTTTTT.

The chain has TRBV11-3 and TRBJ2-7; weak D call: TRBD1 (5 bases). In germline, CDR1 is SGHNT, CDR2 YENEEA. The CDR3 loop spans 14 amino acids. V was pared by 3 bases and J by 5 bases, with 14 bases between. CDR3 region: CASSLGRQSHEQYF. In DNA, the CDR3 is TGTGCCAGCAGCTTGGGCAGACAGTCCCACGAGCAGTACTTC.

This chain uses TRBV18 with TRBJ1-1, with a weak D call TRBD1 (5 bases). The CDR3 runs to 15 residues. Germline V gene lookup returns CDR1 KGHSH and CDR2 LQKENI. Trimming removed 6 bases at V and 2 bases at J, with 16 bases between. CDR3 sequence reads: CASSRRGGLNTEAFF. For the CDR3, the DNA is TGTGCCAGCTCCCGACGGGGGGGTCTTAACACTGAAGCTTTCTTT.

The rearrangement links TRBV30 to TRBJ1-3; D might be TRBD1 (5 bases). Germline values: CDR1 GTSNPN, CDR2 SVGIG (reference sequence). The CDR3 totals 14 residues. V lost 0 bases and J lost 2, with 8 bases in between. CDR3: CAWSVWTPGNTIYF. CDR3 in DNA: TGTGCCTGGAGTGTTTGGACACCTGGAAACACCATATATTTT.

The CDR3 nucleotides are TGTGCCTGGAGTGTAGGCGGATCTAGCACAGATACGCAGTATTTT. Amino acids: CAWSVGGSSTDTQYF. The rearrangement links TRBV30 to TRBJ2-3; unclear D gene. Germline values: CDR1 GTSNPN, CDR2 SVGIG (reference sequence). V was cut by 0 bases and J by 0 bases, with 10 bases left in between. The CDR3 sequence is 15 residues long.

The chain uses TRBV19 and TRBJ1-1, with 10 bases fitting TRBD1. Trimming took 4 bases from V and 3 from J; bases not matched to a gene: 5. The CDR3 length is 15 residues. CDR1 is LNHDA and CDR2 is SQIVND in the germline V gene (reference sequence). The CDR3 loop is CASSTSDRGDTEAFF. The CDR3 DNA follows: TGTGCCAGTAGTACCTCGGACAGGGGGGACACTGAAGCTTTCTTT.

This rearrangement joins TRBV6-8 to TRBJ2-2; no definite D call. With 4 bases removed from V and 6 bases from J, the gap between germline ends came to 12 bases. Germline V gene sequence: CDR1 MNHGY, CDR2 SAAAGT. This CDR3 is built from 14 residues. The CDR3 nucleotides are TGTGCCAGCAGTTCTGACCATCGTCCCGGGGAGCTGTTTTTT. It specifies CASSSDHRPGELFF.

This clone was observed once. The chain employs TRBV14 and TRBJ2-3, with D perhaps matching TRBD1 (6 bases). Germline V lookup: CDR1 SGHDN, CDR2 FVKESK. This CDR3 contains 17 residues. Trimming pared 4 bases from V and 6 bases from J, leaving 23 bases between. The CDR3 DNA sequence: TGTGCCAGCAGCCCTCCTACGTACACGGGGACACGTGATACGCAGTATTTT. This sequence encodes CASSPPTYTGTRDTQYF.

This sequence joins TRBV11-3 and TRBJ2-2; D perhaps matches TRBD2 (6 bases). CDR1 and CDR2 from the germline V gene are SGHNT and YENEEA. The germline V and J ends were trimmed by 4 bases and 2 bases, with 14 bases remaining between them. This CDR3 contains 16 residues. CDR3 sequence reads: CASSSEGGTNTGELFF. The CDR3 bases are TGTGCCAGCAGCTCGGAGGGAGGCACCAACACCGGGGAGCTGTTTTTT.

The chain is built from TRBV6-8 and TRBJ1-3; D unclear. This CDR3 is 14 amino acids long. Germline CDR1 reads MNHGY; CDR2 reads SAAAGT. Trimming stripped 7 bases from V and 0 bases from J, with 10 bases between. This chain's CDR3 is CASKDLLSGNTIYF. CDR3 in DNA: TGTGCCAGCAAGGATCTGCTCTCTGGAAACACCATATATTTT.

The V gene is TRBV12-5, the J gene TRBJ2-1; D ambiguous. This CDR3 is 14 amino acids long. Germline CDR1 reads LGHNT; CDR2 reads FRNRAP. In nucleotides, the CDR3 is TGTGCCAGCACGAAACAGCTTTCCTACAATGAGCAGTTCTTC. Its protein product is CASTKQLSYNEQFF.

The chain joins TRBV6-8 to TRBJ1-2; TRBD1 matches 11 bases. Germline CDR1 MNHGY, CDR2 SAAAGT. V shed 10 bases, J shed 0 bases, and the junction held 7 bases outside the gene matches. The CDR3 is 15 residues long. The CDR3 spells CAIRGQGDSNYGYTF. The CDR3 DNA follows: TGTGCCATCAGGGGACAGGGGGACTCTAACTATGGCTACACCTTC.

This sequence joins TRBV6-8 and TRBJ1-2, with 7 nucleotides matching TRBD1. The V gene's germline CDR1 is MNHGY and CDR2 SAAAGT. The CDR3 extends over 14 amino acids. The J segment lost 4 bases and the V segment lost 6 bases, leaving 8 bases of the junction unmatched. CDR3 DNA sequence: TGTGCCAGCAGGCCCGGGACAGCTATCTATGGCTACACCTTC. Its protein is CASRPGTAIYGYTF.

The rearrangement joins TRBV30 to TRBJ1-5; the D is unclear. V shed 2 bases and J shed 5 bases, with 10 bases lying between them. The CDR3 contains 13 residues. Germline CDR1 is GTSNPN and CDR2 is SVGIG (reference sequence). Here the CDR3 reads CAWSWGVHQPQHF. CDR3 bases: TGTGCCTGGAGTTGGGGTGTTCATCAGCCCCAGCATTTT. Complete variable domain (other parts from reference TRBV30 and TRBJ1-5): SQTIHQWPATLVQPVGSPLSLECTVEGTSNPNLYWYRQAAGRGLQLLFYSVGIGQISSEVPQNLSASRPQDRQFILSSKKLLLSDSGFYLCAWSWGVHQPQHFGDGTRLSIL.

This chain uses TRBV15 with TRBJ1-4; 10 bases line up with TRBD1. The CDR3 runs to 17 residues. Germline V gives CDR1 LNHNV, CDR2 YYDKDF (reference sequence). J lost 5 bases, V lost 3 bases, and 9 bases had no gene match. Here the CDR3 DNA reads TGTGCCACCAGCAGGGCTACGACAGGGGGCAGGAATGAAAAACTGTTTTTT. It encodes CATSRATTGGRNEKLFF.

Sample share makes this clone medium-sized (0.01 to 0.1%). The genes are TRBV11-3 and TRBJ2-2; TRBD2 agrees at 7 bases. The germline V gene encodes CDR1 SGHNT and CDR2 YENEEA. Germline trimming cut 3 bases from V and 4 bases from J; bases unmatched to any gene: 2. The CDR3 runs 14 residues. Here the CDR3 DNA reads TGTGCCAGCAGCTTGACTAGCCGCACCGGGGAGCTGTTTTTT. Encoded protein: CASSLTSRTGELFF.

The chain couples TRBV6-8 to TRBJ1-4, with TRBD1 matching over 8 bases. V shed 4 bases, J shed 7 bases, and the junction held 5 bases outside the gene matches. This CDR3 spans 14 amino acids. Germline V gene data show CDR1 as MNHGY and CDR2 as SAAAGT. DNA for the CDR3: TGTGCCAGCAGTTTCCAGGGGGCGCGTGAAAAACTGTTTTTT. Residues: CASSFQGAREKLFF.

In DNA, the CDR3 is TGTGCCAGCAGGGCGGGCTATGGCTACACCTTC. Protein: CASRAGYGYTF. The chain joins TRBV6-4 to TRBJ1-2; D uncertain. Per the germline V gene, CDR1 is MRHNA and CDR2 is SNTAGT. Between the trimmed V and J ends, which lost 6 bases and 4 bases, there was a span of 6 bases. The CDR3 has 11 amino acids.